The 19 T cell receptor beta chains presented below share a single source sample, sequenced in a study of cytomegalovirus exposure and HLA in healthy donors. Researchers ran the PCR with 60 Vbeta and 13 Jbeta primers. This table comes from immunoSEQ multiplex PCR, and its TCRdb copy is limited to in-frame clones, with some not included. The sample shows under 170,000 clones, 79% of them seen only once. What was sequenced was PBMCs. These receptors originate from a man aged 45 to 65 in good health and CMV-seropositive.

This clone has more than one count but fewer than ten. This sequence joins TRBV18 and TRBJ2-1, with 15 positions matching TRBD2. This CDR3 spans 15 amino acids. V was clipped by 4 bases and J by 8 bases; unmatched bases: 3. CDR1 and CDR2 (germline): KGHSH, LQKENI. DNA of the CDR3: TGTGCCAGCTCACAGGGACTAGCGGGAGGAGATGAGCAGTTCTTC. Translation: CASSQGLAGGDEQFF.

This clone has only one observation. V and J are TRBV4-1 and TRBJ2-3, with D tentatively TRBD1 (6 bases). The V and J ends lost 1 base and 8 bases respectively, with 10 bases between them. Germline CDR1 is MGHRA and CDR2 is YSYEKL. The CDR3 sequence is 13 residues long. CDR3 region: CASSQARRGTQYF. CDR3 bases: TGCGCCAGCAGCCAAGCCCGCAGGGGTACGCAGTATTTT.

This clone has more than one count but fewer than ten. CDR3 in amino acids: CASSFGGRASGETQYF. The CDR3 nucleotides are TGCGCCAGCAGCTTTGGCGGGAGGGCCAGCGGAGAGACCCAGTACTTC. The chain has TRBV5-1 and TRBJ2-5, with 9 bases fitting TRBD2. The CDR3 length is 16 residues. V lost 2 bases, J lost 4 bases, and 9 bases stayed unmatched. Germline CDR1 reads SGHRS; CDR2 reads YFSETQ.

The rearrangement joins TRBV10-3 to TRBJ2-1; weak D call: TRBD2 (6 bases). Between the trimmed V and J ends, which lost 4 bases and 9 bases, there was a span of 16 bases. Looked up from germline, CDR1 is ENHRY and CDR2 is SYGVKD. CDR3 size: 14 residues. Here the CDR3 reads CAISVTGASTEQFF. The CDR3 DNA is TGTGCCATCAGTGTAACGGGAGCATCGACTGAGCAGTTCTTC.

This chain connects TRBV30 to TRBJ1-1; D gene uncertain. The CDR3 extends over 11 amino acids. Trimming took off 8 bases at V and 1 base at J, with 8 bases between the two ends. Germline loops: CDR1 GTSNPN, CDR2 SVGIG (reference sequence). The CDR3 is CAGSKNTEAFF. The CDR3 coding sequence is TGTGCCGGTTCTAAGAACACTGAAGCTTTCTTT.

CDR3 amino acids: CASSRQGVRLQTSNQPQHF. The CDR3 bases are TGTGCCAGCAGCCGACAGGGAGTCCGATTACAGACTAGCAATCAGCCCCAGCATTTT. The chain employs TRBV2 and TRBJ1-5, with 7 bases that match TRBD1. Trimming removed 6 bases from V and 0 bases from J; junction bases left unmatched: 17. CDR1 and CDR2 from the germline V gene are SNHLY and FYNNEI. This CDR3 comprises 19 residues.

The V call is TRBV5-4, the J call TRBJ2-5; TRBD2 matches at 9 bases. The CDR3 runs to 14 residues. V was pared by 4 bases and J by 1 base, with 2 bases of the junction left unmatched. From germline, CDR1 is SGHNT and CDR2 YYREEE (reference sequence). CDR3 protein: CASSRTSAQETQYF. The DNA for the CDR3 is TGTGCCAGCAGCCGGACTAGCGCCCAAGAGACCCAGTACTTC.

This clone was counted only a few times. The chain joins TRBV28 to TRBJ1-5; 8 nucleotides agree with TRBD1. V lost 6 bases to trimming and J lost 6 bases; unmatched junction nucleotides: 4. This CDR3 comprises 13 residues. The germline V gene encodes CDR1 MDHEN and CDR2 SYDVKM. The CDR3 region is CASRLQGGQPQHF. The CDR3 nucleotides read TGTGCCAGCAGGCTACAGGGGGGTCAGCCCCAGCATTTT.

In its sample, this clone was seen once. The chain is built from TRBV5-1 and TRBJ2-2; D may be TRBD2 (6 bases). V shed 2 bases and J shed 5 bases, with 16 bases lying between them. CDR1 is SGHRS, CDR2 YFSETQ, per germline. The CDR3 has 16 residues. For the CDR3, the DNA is TGCGCCAGCAGCTTTGGCCTAGCGATAGAGACCGGGGAGCTGTTTTTT. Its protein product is CASSFGLAIETGELFF.

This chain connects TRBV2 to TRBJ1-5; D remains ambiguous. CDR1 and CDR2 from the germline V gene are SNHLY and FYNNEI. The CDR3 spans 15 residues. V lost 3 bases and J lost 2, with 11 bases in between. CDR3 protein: CASSDGQAGNQPQHF. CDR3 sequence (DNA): TGTGCCAGCAGTGATGGTCAGGCTGGCAATCAGCCCCAGCATTTT. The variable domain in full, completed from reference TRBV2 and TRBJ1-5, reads EPEVTQTPSHQVTQMGQEVILRCVPISNHLYFYWYRQILGQKVEFLVSFYNNEISEKSEIFDDQFSVERPDGSNFTLKIRSTKLEDSAMYFCASSDGQAGNQPQHFGDGTRLSIL.

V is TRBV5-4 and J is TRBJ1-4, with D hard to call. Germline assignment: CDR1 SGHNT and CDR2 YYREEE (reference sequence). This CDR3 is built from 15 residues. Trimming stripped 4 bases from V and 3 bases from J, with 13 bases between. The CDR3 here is CASSLTGSPNEKLFF. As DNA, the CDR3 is TGTGCCAGCAGCCTTACCGGGTCCCCTAATGAAAAACTGTTTTTT.

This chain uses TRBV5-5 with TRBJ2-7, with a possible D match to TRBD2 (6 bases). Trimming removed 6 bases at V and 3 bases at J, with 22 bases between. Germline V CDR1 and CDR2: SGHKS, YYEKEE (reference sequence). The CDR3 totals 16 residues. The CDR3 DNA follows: TGTGCCAGCACCCGCCAGGCCGCGGGAACGAGCTACGAGCAGTACTTC. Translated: CASTRQAAGTSYEQYF.

The CDR3 sequence: CASSHSGLKGGRNTGELFF. CDR3 DNA: TGCGCCAGCAGCCATTCGGGACTCAAAGGGGGCAGGAACACCGGGGAGCTGTTTTTT. The rearrangement uses TRBV5-1 and TRBJ2-2; D possibly corresponds to TRBD1 (7 bases). Per the germline V gene, CDR1 is SGHRS and CDR2 is YFSETQ. CDR3 length: 19 amino acids. V was shortened by 4 bases and J by 1 base, with 23 bases between the two germline ends.

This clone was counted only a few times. The CDR3 bases are TGTGCCAGCAGAGAGGACAGCCCCAATGAGCAGTTCTTC. Its translation is CASREDSPNEQFF. This sequence joins TRBV6-5 and TRBJ2-1; tentatively, D is TRBD1 (6 bases). Trimming left V 6 bases short and J 6 bases short, with 12 bases between. CDR3 size: 13 residues. CDR1 is MNHEY, CDR2 SVGAGI, per germline.

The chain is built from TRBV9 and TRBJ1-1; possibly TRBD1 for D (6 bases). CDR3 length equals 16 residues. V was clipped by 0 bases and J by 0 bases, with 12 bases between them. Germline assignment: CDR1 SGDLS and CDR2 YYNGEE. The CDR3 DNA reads TGTGCCAGCAGCGTAGGGACAGTCACAATGAACACTGAAGCTTTCTTT. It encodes CASSVGTVTMNTEAFF.

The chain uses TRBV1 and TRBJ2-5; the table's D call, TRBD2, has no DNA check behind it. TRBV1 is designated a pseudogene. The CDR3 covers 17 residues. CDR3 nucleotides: TGCACCAGCAGCCAATCACGAAGGACTAGATCTAGAGAGACCCGGTACTTC. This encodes CTSSQSRRTRSRETRYF.

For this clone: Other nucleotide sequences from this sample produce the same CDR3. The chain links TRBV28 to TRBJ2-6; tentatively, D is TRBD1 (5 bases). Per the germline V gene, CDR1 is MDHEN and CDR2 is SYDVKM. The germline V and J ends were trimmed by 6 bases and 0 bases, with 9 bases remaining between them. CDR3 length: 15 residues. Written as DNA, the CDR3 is TGTGCCAGCAGCCGAGACAGCTCTGGGGCCAACGTCCTGACTTTC. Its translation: CASSRDSSGANVLTF.

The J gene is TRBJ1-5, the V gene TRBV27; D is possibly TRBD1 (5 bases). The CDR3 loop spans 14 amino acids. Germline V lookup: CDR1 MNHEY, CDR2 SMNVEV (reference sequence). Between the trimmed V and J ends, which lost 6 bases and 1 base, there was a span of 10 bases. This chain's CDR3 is CASRRGGSNQPQHF. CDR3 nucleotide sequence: TGTGCCAGCAGGAGGGGAGGGAGCAATCAGCCCCAGCATTTT.

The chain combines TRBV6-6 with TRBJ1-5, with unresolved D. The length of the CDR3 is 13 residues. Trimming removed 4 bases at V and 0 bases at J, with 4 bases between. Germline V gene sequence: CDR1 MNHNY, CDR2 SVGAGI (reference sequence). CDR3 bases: TGTGCCAGCAGTTCTACTAGCAATCAGCCCCAGCATTTT. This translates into CASSSTSNQPQHF.